The sequence of this T cell receptor beta chain was determined in a study of T cell responses to AZD1222 COVID-19 vaccine (dated by TCRdb to the early 2020s). For context, the study as a whole: Because spike-specific TCR depth and breadth did not differ between the two schedules, AZD1222 recipients who got a second dose at roughly 4 weeks were pooled with those who got a second dose at roughly 12 weeks. A total of 233 trial participants underwent TCR sequencing, of whom 207 received two doses of AZD1222 and around 25 received two doses of the MenACWY control vaccine. Trial participants were enrolled into age subgroups of 18-55, 56-69 and 70-plus years, which contained approximately 150, 30 and 60 TCR-sequenced participants, respectively. Overall study outcomes, separate from this receptor: Participants were mostly white British and included more females than males, and it was suggested by the authors that clonal diversity may have been underestimated. Conclusions about previously exposed vaccinees are limited, since just five or six AZD1222 recipients were seropositive for SARS-CoV-2 at baseline. After two AZD1222 doses, spike-specific TCR breadth and depth were significantly higher than at day 0 and than in MenACWY recipients. Because no samples from the day 14 peak response were available, repertoires could be characterized only after the peak T cell response. Reportedly, close to half of the unique spike-specific TCRs recognized epitopes lying outside the regions that are mutated in the B.1.351 and B.1.1.7 variants. The 56-69-year group was small, and its depth increase did not reach significance, likely because of low power. The whole spike protein was spanned by vaccine-associated CD4 TCRs, and dominant responses were seen in regions 160-218 and 743-854.

To note about this clone: Its binding antigen is unknown. Per-nucleotide qualities are absent, and no much larger clonotype sits a single base away.

The CDR3 numbers 13 residues from cysteine through phenylalanine. CDR3 DNA only is kept here, 39 bases in frame from base 1. V loses 10 bases, J loses 6 bases, and the germline ends lie 18 bases apart. As encoded in the germline V gene (reference sequence), CDR1 is MNHNY while CDR2 is SVGAGI. What this sample's time point label stands for: baseline before first vaccination. Vaccinee samples were obtained from the UK trials COV001 and COV002, which included a single-blind randomized controlled phase 2/3 trial of AZD1222 (ChAdOx1 nCoV-19) in healthy adults. For TCRbeta chain sequencing, PBMC samples from trial participants were taken at day 0 and at day 28 after the second dose. The CDR3 regions of human TCRbeta chains were subjected to immunosequencing. The source study handled its data this way. Repertoire TCRs were matched against a reference library of SARS-CoV-2-specific TCRs generated with the MIRA antigen-specificity platform. Breadth meant the fraction of unique TCRs that were SARS-CoV-2-associated, whereas depth meant the fraction of total T cells that were SARS-CoV-2-associated. Each spike-specific TCR was assigned to its reactive spike region and to a CD4 or CD8 class using the MIRA data. Log10-transformed breadth and depth values were compared by one-way ANOVA with Sidak's multiple comparisons tests. What TCRdb holds here is the immuneACCESS table cut down to in-frame rearrangements. Part of the clones is not present; checked against another copy, under half of the missing clones reflect an unresolved V gene, and the others are unexplained. V and J calls and clone size come straight from that table; D and trimming were deduced from the DNA. Counted in this sample were around 150,000 clones; over 90% of them appeared once. The ten most abundant clones make up 2.3% of the sample.

This receptor was obtained from an adult in good health. The chain couples TRBV6-6 to TRBJ1-1; a tentative D match to TRBD1 spans 5 bases. The sample was peripheral blood, taken on day 0 of AZD1222 vaccination. The CDR3 region: CATGQGLRAEAFF. The DNA sequence is as follows: TGTGCCACCGGCCAGGGCCTCAGGGCTGAAGCTTTCTTT.